This T cell receptor beta chain was sequenced during a study of blood T cell repertoires in COVID-19. This clone has a single count. The germline V gene has CDR1 SGHRS and CDR2 YFSETQ. The CDR3 extends over 14 amino acids. The V and J ends lost 0 bases and 5 bases respectively, with 11 bases between them. This table comes from immunoSEQ multiplex PCR, and its TCRdb copy is limited to in-frame clones, with some not included. The table shows 65,000 or so clones, with 81% occurring only once. Sequencing input: peripheral blood. This receptor was obtained from a woman aged 70-85 years with acute or convalescent COVID-19. The chain links TRBV5-1 to TRBJ1-1, with D perhaps matching TRBD1 (6 bases). CDR3 DNA: TGCGCCAGCAGCTTGGAACGACAGGTAACTGAAGCTTTCTTT. Protein product: CASSLERQVTEAFF.